A single sample gave rise to the 9 T cell receptor beta chains below, sequenced in a study of T cell repertoires in cytomegalovirus infection (dated by TCRdb to between 2018 and 2021). Their cognate antigens are unknown. The treatment or condition label corresponds to: in vitro stimulation with specific CMV peptide epitopes to enrich CMV-specific T cells. Data came from an Illumina HiSeq 1500. Using fastp at Q25 and MiXCR, TCRdb reprocessed the public reads and kept productive beta chains. Each entry merges the rows of one CDR3 protein and shows their most common DNA and genes. The sample table holds about 160,000 distinct CDR3 sequences, of which about 22% were seen once. The top ten hold under 30% of the sample. The material sequenced was CD8+ T cells from cultured PBMCs, taken from culture after CMV antigen stimulation. These receptors all come from a human donor in good health (CMV status not recorded). Some clones in this sample may be carry-over from other donors' samples.

The chain is built from TRBV6-6 and TRBJ2-1; tentative D call: TRBD2 (6 bases). Germline-derived CDR1 and CDR2 are MNHNY and SVGAGI (reference sequence). V shed 8 bases and J shed 6 bases, with 17 bases lying between them. This CDR3 spans 14 amino acids. CDR3 in amino acids: CASGGSRDVNEQFF. In nucleotides, the CDR3 is TGTGCCAGCGGAGGGTCTCGGGATGTCAATGAGCAGTTCTTC.

The table lists this clonotype with a few counts. V is TRBV7-9 and J is TRBJ1-1; TRBD1 might be the D (6 bases). This CDR3 contains 13 residues. Trimming removed 1 base from V and 7 bases from J, with 10 bases in between. The germline CDR1 and CDR2 sequences are SEHNR and FQNEAQ (reference sequence). CDR3 sequence (DNA): TGTGCCAGCAGCTTAGACAGGGATCTTGAAGCTTTCTTT. It is translated as CASSLDRDLEAFF. The full variable domain, rest sourced from reference TRBV7-9 and TRBJ1-1, is DTGVSQNPRHKITKRGQNVTFRCDPISEHNRLYWYRQTLGQGPEFLTYFQNEAQLEKSRLLSDRFSAERPKGSFSTLEIQRTEQGDSAMYLCASSLDRDLEAFFGQGTRLTVV.

This clonotype has just one count. Here the CDR3 reads CASSLGTGGSYNEQFF. The CDR3 bases are TGTGCCAGCAGCTTGGGGACCGGGGGCTCCTACAATGAGCAGTTCTTC. The rearrangement joins TRBV7-4 to TRBJ2-1; possibly TRBD2 for D (6 bases). Trimming took off 3 bases at V and 0 bases at J, with 12 bases between the two ends. This CDR3 has 16 residues. Per germline, CDR1 SGHVT and CDR2 SQSDAQ.

The chain couples TRBV6-1 to TRBJ2-7; the match to TRBD1 covers 10 bases. The CDR3 has 14 amino acids. V was pared by 6 bases and J by 4 bases, with 6 bases of the junction left unmatched. In germline, CDR1 is MNHNS, CDR2 SASEGT. CDR3 sequence: CASSPGQGIYEQYF. DNA for the CDR3: TGTGCCAGCAGCCCGGGACAGGGGATTTACGAGCAGTACTTC.

This clonotype was counted between two and nine times. This chain uses TRBV4-1 with TRBJ2-7; 14 bases are a match to TRBD2. V shed 0 bases, J shed 6 bases, and the junction held 1 base outside the gene matches. The CDR3 totals 15 residues. CDR1 is MGHRA and CDR2 is YSYEKL in the germline V gene. DNA for the CDR3: TGCGCCAGCAGCCAAGACGGACTAGCGGGGGGCGAGCAGTACTTC. This encodes CASSQDGLAGGEQYF.

The J gene is TRBJ1-5, the V gene TRBV7-9; 8 nucleotides line up with TRBD1. This CDR3 has 16 amino acids. V trimming: 4 bases; J trimming: 4 bases; junction bases outside the gene matches: 9. The germline V gene has CDR1 SEHNR and CDR2 FQNEAQ (reference sequence). The CDR3 reads CASSSLQGGLNQPQHF. CDR3 sequence (DNA): TGTGCCAGCAGCTCCCTACAGGGGGGGTTGAATCAGCCCCAGCATTTT.

This clonotype was counted only a few times. The chain joins TRBV7-2 to TRBJ1-2; a weak D match, TRBD1 (5 bases). CDR1 SGHTA and CDR2 FQGNSA come from the germline V gene. The V end was cut by 5 bases, the J end by 3 bases, with 19 bases between. The CDR3 loop spans 16 amino acids. CDR3 nucleotide sequence: TGTGCCAGCAGCCAGAGACAGCCTAACAACTACTATGGCTACACCTTC. As protein: CASSQRQPNNYYGYTF.

Ten or more counts support this clonotype. The J gene is TRBJ2-7, the V gene TRBV14; unclear D gene. Trimming took 0 bases from V and 5 from J, leaving 14 bases between them. CDR1 is SGHDN and CDR2 is FVKESK in the germline V gene. The CDR3 has 15 amino acids. The CDR3 region is CASSQDQGFSDEQYF. The CDR3 DNA follows: TGTGCCAGCAGCCAAGATCAAGGTTTTAGTGACGAGCAGTACTTC. Based on the CDR3 plus reference TRBV14 and TRBJ2-7, the full variable domain is EAGVTQFPSHSVIEKGQTVTLRCDPISGHDNLYWYRRVMGKEIKFLLHFVKESKQDESGMPNNRFLAERTGGTYSTLKVQPAELEDSGVYFCASSQDQGFSDEQYFGPGTRLTVT.

The chain has TRBV7-2 and TRBJ1-1; D possibly corresponds to TRBD1 (6 bases). The CDR3 sequence is 13 residues long. V dropped 6 bases and J dropped 5 bases, with 13 bases sitting between them. Germline V gene data show CDR1 as SGHTA and CDR2 as FQGNSA. The CDR3 nucleotides read TGTGCCAGCAGTCCACGGGGGGCTACTGAAGCTTTCTTT. This sequence encodes CASSPRGATEAFF.